Shown below are 8 T cell receptor beta chains from a single sample sequenced in a study of T cell repertoires in cytomegalovirus infection. Antigens of these TCRs are unknown. Each CDR3 protein gets one entry after TCRdb re-called the reads with MiXCR. The table records about 920,000 distinct CDR3 sequences, roughly 30% of them present only once. The sequenced sample was cultured CD8+ T cells from PBMCs, obtained from culture after CMV antigen stimulation. The receptors were sampled from a human donor in good health (CMV status not recorded). Some clones in this sample may be carry-over from other donors' samples.

This clonotype was observed many times. The rearrangement uses TRBV19 and TRBJ1-5; D remains unclear. Germline CDR1 LNHDA, CDR2 SQIVND (reference sequence). The CDR3 is 12 amino acids. Trimming took 5 bases from V and 5 from J, leaving 7 bases between them. DNA of the CDR3: TGTGCCAGTAGTGGTGAGGATCAGCCCCAGCATTTT. Translated, it gives CASSGEDQPQHF.

This chain connects TRBV7-9 to TRBJ2-7; either TRBD1 or TRBD2 may supply D (5 bases each). This CDR3 comprises 14 residues. Per germline, CDR1 SEHNR and CDR2 FQNEAQ (reference sequence). The V end lost 4 bases, the J end lost 2 bases, and 12 bases lay between the germline ends. CDR3 sequence: CASSSRGETYEQYV. The DNA of the CDR3 is TGTGCCAGCAGCTCCCGAGGGGAGACCTACGAGCAGTACGTC.

This clonotype has a handful of counts. This sequence joins TRBV12-3 or TRBV12-4 and TRBJ1-3; 7 bases fit TRBD1. The CDR3 has 14 amino acids. J lost 3 bases, V lost 6 bases, and 5 bases had no gene match. CDR3 sequence reads: CASRQGPIGNTIYF. DNA of the CDR3: TGTGCCAGCAGACAGGGGCCGATTGGAAACACCATATATTTT.

The CDR3 reads CASSYGGQYYEQYV. The CDR3 DNA is TGTGCCAGCAGTTACGGGGGGCAATACTACGAGCAGTACGTC. The chain joins TRBV28 to TRBJ2-7; D is possibly TRBD2 (7 bases). V shed 4 bases and J shed 3 bases, with 13 bases lying between them. From germline, CDR1 is MDHEN and CDR2 SYDVKM. CDR3 size: 14 residues.

This clonotype was detected many times. V and J are TRBV7-9 and TRBJ2-1; TRBD1 agrees at 9 bases. V dropped 5 bases and J dropped 0; count of bases not matched to a gene: 8. CDR1 SEHNR and CDR2 FQNEAQ come from the germline V gene (reference sequence). There are 17 residues in the CDR3. The CDR3 sequence is CASSTPTGGSSYNEQFF. The CDR3 region has the DNA TGTGCCAGCAGCACACCGACAGGGGGAAGCTCCTACAATGAGCAGTTCTTC.

A few counts support this clonotype. The V gene is TRBV5-6, the J gene TRBJ2-7; D might be TRBD1 (5 bases). This CDR3 region has 14 residues. The germline V gene has CDR1 SGHDT and CDR2 YYEEEE. Trimming shortened V by 0 bases and J by 3 bases, and 10 bases separated the two germline ends. CDR3 DNA sequence: TGTGCCAGCAGCTTGGCTTACAGGAGCTACGAGCAGTACGTC. Translation gives CASSLAYRSYEQYV.

The gene calls are TRBV10-3 and TRBJ1-2, with 9 bases matching TRBD1. The CDR3 totals 17 residues. The V segment lost 4 bases and the J segment 3 bases; nucleotides outside the gene matches: 12. Germline CDR1 and CDR2: ENHRY and SYGVKD. As DNA, the CDR3 is TGTGCCATCAGTGGACCCCTTCCACAGGGGGCAGACTATGGCTACACCTTC. This sequence encodes CAISGPLPQGADYGYTF.

The V gene is TRBV4-1, the J gene TRBJ2-3; D unclear. CDR3 size: 13 residues. The germline V and J ends were trimmed by 0 bases and 8 bases, with 9 bases remaining between them. Germline V gene lookup returns CDR1 MGHRA and CDR2 YSYEKL. CDR3 residues: CASSQEGLGTQYF. The CDR3 nucleotides read TGCGCCAGCAGCCAAGAGGGTTTAGGTACGCAGTATTTT.